One sample yielded the 30 T cell receptor beta chains listed below, sequenced in a study of Ad26.COV2.S vaccination and SARS-CoV-2 variants. As to treatment: roughly 18 received Ad26.COV2.S at low or high dose, single or two shots; 5 received placebo; per-sample allocation not given. Sampling happened 63 days after the first vaccine or placebo injection. Profiling relied on immunoSEQ multiplex PCR, and the TCRdb table lists in-frame clones only, not all of them. The table lists under 600,000 clones, about 88% of them singletons. The sample was peripheral blood, taken in a trial of Ad26.COV2.S vaccine versus placebo. These receptors all stem from a person aged 18-65 years who received the Ad26.COV2.S COVID-19 vaccine or a placebo.

This chain joins TRBV4-1 and TRBJ2-4, with 11 positions matching TRBD2. The V gene's germline CDR1 is MGHRA and CDR2 YSYEKL. J lost 4 bases, V lost 2 bases, and 7 bases had no gene match. The CDR3 runs to 17 residues. The CDR3 nucleotides are TGCGCCAGCAGCCAAACCTCGGGGACTAGCGGAAAAAACATTCAGTACTTC. Translation: CASSQTSGTSGKNIQYF.

The chain joins TRBV27 to TRBJ2-3, with 10 bases aligning to TRBD2. CDR3 size: 14 residues. CDR1 is MNHEY and CDR2 is SMNVEV in the germline V gene (reference sequence). After removal of 4 bases from V and 5 bases from J, the junction contained 3 bases not matched to a gene. The CDR3 sequence is CASSSRLAGDTQYF. In DNA form, the CDR3 reads TGTGCCAGCAGTTCCCGACTAGCGGGAGATACGCAGTATTTT.

V gene TRBV3-1 (or the pseudogene TRBV3-2) combines with J gene TRBJ2-3, with D hard to call. This CDR3 region has 12 residues. Germline loops: CDR1 LGHDT, CDR2 YNNKEL (reference sequence). V was clipped by 2 bases and J by 5 bases, with 5 bases between them. The CDR3 sequence is CASSQLRDTQYF. The CDR3 nucleotides are TGTGCCAGCAGCCAACTGAGAGATACGCAGTATTTT.

The rearrangement links TRBV25-1 to TRBJ2-2; D unclear. The CDR3 runs 14 residues. CDR1 and CDR2 (germline): MGHDK, SYGVNS. V was shortened by 0 bases and J by 6 bases, with 8 bases between the two germline ends. CDR3 protein: CASSEYGFSGELFF. The CDR3 DNA follows: TGTGCCAGCAGTGAATATGGGTTTTCCGGGGAGCTGTTTTTT.

This rearrangement joins TRBV28 to TRBJ2-3, with a weak D call TRBD1 (6 bases). The CDR3 has 15 residues. Germline V CDR1 and CDR2: MDHEN, SYDVKM. V was cut by 7 bases and J by 0 bases, with 14 bases left in between. The CDR3 spells CASTSPGASTDTQYF. CDR3 nucleotides: TGTGCCAGCACCTCACCAGGGGCTAGCACAGATACGCAGTATTTT.

The count of this clone is one. V gene TRBV28 combines with J gene TRBJ2-7; 8 positions match TRBD1. The length of the CDR3 is 11 residues. Germline CDR1 reads MDHEN; CDR2 reads SYDVKM. The junction had 2 bases not matched to a gene; V was cut back by 10 bases and J by 3 bases. In DNA form, the CDR3 reads TGTGCCACCGGACAGGGCTACGAGCAGTACTTC. The encoded protein is CATGQGYEQYF. Variable domain in full (rest from reference TRBV28 and TRBJ2-7): DVKVTQSSRYLVKRTGEKVFLECVQDMDHENMFWYRQDPGLGLRLIYFSYDVKMKEKGDIPEGYSVSREKKERFSLILESASTNQTSMYLCATGQGYEQYFGPGTRLTVT.

The rearrangement links TRBV20-1 to TRBJ1-1; D is possibly TRBD1 (5 bases). CDR1 is DFQATT and CDR2 is SNEGSKA in the germline V gene (reference sequence). The CDR3 contains 11 residues. With 7 bases removed from V and 6 bases from J, the gap between germline ends came to 12 bases. CDR3 bases: TGCAGTGTCCACCGGGGGTCTGAAGCTTTCTTT. The encoded protein is CSVHRGSEAFF.

This clone has a single count. The rearrangement uses TRBV10-3 and TRBJ1-6; TRBD1 might be the D (5 bases). Trimming took off 4 bases at V and 0 bases at J, with 13 bases between the two ends. Germline V gene data show CDR1 as ENHRY and CDR2 as SYGVKD. The CDR3 spans 17 residues. This chain's CDR3 is CAISGDSQSSYNSPLHF. The CDR3 DNA reads TGTGCCATCAGTGGCGACAGCCAGAGCTCCTATAATTCACCCCTCCACTTT.

The genes are TRBV2 and TRBJ2-2, with a weak D call TRBD2 (6 bases). The CDR3 covers 15 residues. The ends were cut back, 6 bases at V and 5 bases at J, with 16 bases in the middle. Germline loops: CDR1 SNHLY, CDR2 FYNNEI. This CDR3 reads CASRHRLVDTGELFF. DNA for the CDR3: TGTGCCAGCAGGCACAGACTAGTAGATACCGGGGAGCTGTTTTTT.

This clone came up once. The chain joins TRBV9 to TRBJ2-6; D is possibly TRBD2 (5 bases). Germline values: CDR1 SGDLS, CDR2 YYNGEE. The CDR3 has 17 amino acids. V lost 7 bases and J lost 4, with 21 bases in between. The CDR3 DNA follows: TGTGCCAGCCCACACCACTCCAGCGGAGCCGGGGCCAACGTCCTGACTTTC. Translated: CASPHHSSGAGANVLTF.

This chain uses TRBV9 with TRBJ2-3; possibly TRBD2 for D (6 bases). The length of the CDR3 is 15 residues. The germline CDR1 and CDR2 sequences are SGDLS and YYNGEE. V shed 5 bases and J shed 6 bases, with 19 bases lying between them. CDR3 sequence: CASSHLPGVGDTQYF. The CDR3 region has the DNA TGTGCCAGCAGTCACCTTCCGGGGGTGGGGGATACGCAGTATTTT.

This clone was seen only once. This rearrangement joins TRBV6-1 to TRBJ2-5, with D possibly called TRBD1 or TRBD2 (5 bases each). Germline loops: CDR1 MNHNS, CDR2 SASEGT. The CDR3 extends over 16 amino acids. V gave up 1 base and J gave up 5 bases, with 17 bases separating them. CDR3 in amino acids: CASSEEWGRGAETQYF. DNA of the CDR3: TGTGCCAGCAGTGAAGAGTGGGGTCGGGGCGCGGAGACCCAGTACTTC.

Here the CDR3 DNA reads TGTGCCAGCAGCTTGGCTCCAGGGAAGGGCGGGGAGCTGTTTTTT. Its protein is CASSLAPGKGGELFF. The chain has TRBV5-4 and TRBJ2-2; D possibly corresponds to TRBD1 (5 bases). The CDR3 runs to 15 residues. V lost 0 bases and J lost 7, with 13 bases in between. From germline, CDR1 is SGHNT and CDR2 YYREEE (reference sequence).

This clone was seen once. The rearrangement links TRBV19 to TRBJ2-6; 8 nucleotides agree with TRBD1. After removal of 6 bases from V and 2 bases from J, the junction contained 3 bases not matched to a gene. In germline, CDR1 is LNHDA, CDR2 SQIVND (reference sequence). This CDR3 comprises 15 residues. CDR3 amino acids: CASRQTGAGANVLTF. CDR3 DNA: TGTGCCAGTAGACAGACAGGGGCTGGGGCCAACGTCCTGACTTTC.

This chain links TRBV4-3 with TRBJ2-2; no definite D call. This CDR3 is 16 amino acids long. Trimming stripped 4 bases from V and 5 bases from J, with 17 bases between. Per germline, CDR1 LGHNA and CDR2 YSLEER. The CDR3 is CASSLSPRTRTGELFF. The CDR3 DNA reads as TGCGCCAGCAGCCTCTCCCCTAGGACGAGGACCGGGGAGCTGTTTTTT.

This clone was recorded once. The chain has TRBV6-2 or TRBV6-3 and TRBJ2-7, with D unclear. Germline V gives CDR1 MNHEY, CDR2 SVGEGT. The CDR3 is made up of 12 amino acids. The V end lost 5 bases, the J end lost 4 bases, and 9 bases lay between the germline ends. The DNA for the CDR3 is TGTGCCAGCAGTCCCAACAAGTACGAGCAGTACTTC. Protein: CASSPNKYEQYF.

This chain connects TRBV30 to TRBJ1-1; D ambiguous. Trimming pared 4 bases from V and 3 bases from J, leaving 12 bases between. Germline-derived CDR1 and CDR2 are GTSNPN and SVGIG (reference sequence). The CDR3 runs 13 residues. For the CDR3, the DNA is TGTGCCTGGACTATAAATCCCTACACTGAAGCTTTCTTT. Its protein is CAWTINPYTEAFF.

The V gene is TRBV7-6, the J gene TRBJ2-2; possibly TRBD2 for D (6 bases). CDR1 is SGHVS, CDR2 FNYEAQ, per germline. The ends were cut back, 1 base at V and 4 bases at J, with 10 bases in the middle. There are 15 residues in the CDR3. In nucleotides, the CDR3 is TGTGCCAGCAGCTTAGGTGCGGGGTCCACCGGGGAGCTGTTTTTT. This codes for CASSLGAGSTGELFF. Full variable domain (missing parts from reference TRBV7-6 and TRBJ2-2): GAGVSQSPRYKVTKRGQDVALRCDPISGHVSLYWYRQALGQGPEFLTYFNYEAQQDKSGLPNDRFSAERPEGSISTLTIQRTEQRDSAMYRCASSLGAGSTGELFFGEGSRLTVL.

This chain connects TRBV7-2 to TRBJ2-7, with 10 bases identical to TRBD2. This CDR3 comprises 14 residues. V dropped 2 bases and J dropped 3; count of bases not matched to a gene: 1. The V gene's germline CDR1 is SGHTA and CDR2 FQGNSA. CDR3 amino acids: CASSLTSGNYEQYF. The CDR3 DNA reads TGTGCCAGCAGCTTAACTAGCGGGAACTACGAGCAGTACTTC.

For this clone: At one of its ends the junction is not consistent with the germline gene, which may arise from a read error. The DNA of the CDR3 is TGTGCCAGCAGACAAGAAGAAAAACTGTTTTTT. Residues: CASRQEEKLFF. V gene TRBV3-1 (or the pseudogene TRBV3-2) combines with J gene TRBJ1-4; D call uncertain. Germline V gene sequence: CDR1 LGHDT, CDR2 YNNKEL (reference sequence). The length of the CDR3 is 11 residues.

This chain uses TRBV9 with TRBJ2-4, with TRBD2 matching over 8 bases. With 6 bases clipped from V and 0 bases from J, the junction kept 2 bases outside the gene matches. Germline CDR1 is SGDLS and CDR2 is YYNGEE. The CDR3 length is 14 residues. CDR3 region: CASNSGIAKNIQYF. As DNA, the CDR3 is TGTGCCAGCAATAGCGGGATAGCCAAAAACATTCAGTACTTC.

This clone has a single count. The chain employs TRBV10-3 and TRBJ2-1; possibly TRBD1 for D (5 bases). The CDR3 is 15 residues long. V dropped 2 bases and J dropped 10 bases, with 18 bases sitting between them. Germline V CDR1 and CDR2: ENHRY, SYGVKD. DNA of the CDR3: TGTGCCATCAGTGAGACGGTACAGGTTCACGAGGAGCAGTTCTTC. It specifies CAISETVQVHEEQFF.

The chain recombines TRBV6-2 or TRBV6-3 with TRBJ1-6; D might be TRBD1 (6 bases). Deletions cut 2 bases from V and 11 bases from J, with 10 bases between. Germline V gene sequence: CDR1 MNHEY, CDR2 SVGEGT. The CDR3 is 13 residues long. CDR3 in DNA: TGTGCCAGCAGTTACGAGGGGGGGACACCCCTCCACTTT. Translating gives CASSYEGGTPLHF.

The chain employs TRBV2 and TRBJ1-1; D remains ambiguous. The germline gives CDR1 SNHLY, CDR2 FYNNEI. The length of the CDR3 is 14 residues. V was trimmed by 5 bases and J by 6 bases, leaving 16 bases between them. The CDR3 here is CASSPEWDWAEAFF. The CDR3 DNA reads TGTGCCAGCAGTCCCGAGTGGGATTGGGCTGAAGCTTTCTTT.

This chain uses TRBV23-1 with TRBJ2-7; 9 bases align to TRBD1. TRBV23-1 qualifies as an ORF whose function is uncertain. Unmatched junction bases numbered 13, after V lost 6 bases and J lost 7 bases. The CDR3 runs 15 residues. CDR3 nucleotide sequence: TGCGCCAGCAGCGAAGCCGGGACAGGGCGAGAAGAGCAGTACTTC. It specifies CASSEAGTGREEQYF.

V is TRBV27 and J is TRBJ1-6; no definite D call. Trimming removed 6 bases at V and 8 bases at J, with 11 bases between. The CDR3 is made up of 13 amino acids. Per the germline V gene, CDR1 is MNHEY and CDR2 is SMNVEV (reference sequence). The CDR3 coding sequence is TGTGCCAGCAGCCAGATAAGGGATTCACCCCTCCACTTT. Translation gives CASSQIRDSPLHF.

This clone was seen only a few times. The rearrangement links TRBV4-1 to TRBJ1-5; no reliable D call. The CDR3 totals 14 residues. Germline values: CDR1 MGHRA, CDR2 YSYEKL. V was shortened by 0 bases and J by 4 bases, with 7 bases between the two germline ends. The CDR3 DNA is TGCGCCAGCAGCCAAGATCACTATAATCAGCCCCAGCATTTT. Its translation: CASSQDHYNQPQHF.

This chain connects TRBV6-5 to TRBJ1-5; D not resolved. CDR1 is MNHEY and CDR2 is SVGAGI in the germline V gene. V was cut by 6 bases and J by 0 bases, with 6 bases left in between. The CDR3 runs 13 residues. The CDR3 protein is CASRGFSNQPQHF. The CDR3 nucleotides are TGTGCCAGCAGGGGGTTTAGCAATCAGCCCCAGCATTTT.

This sequence joins TRBV18 and TRBJ1-1; D perhaps matches TRBD1 (6 bases). V lost 6 bases and J 6 bases, leaving 20 bases between the germline ends. The CDR3 consists of 15 residues. Germline lookup yields CDR1 KGHSH and CDR2 LQKENI. CDR3 loop: CASSGLGGAAPEAFF. Written as DNA, the CDR3 is TGTGCCAGCTCTGGTCTAGGGGGGGCTGCCCCTGAAGCTTTCTTT. Variable domain in full (rest from reference TRBV18 and TRBJ1-1): NAGVMQNPRHLVRRRGQEARLRCSPMKGHSHVYWYRQLPEEGLKFMVYLQKENIIDESGMPKERFSAEFPKEGPSILRIQQVVRGDSAAYFCASSGLGGAAPEAFFGQGTRLTVV.

The chain couples TRBV6-5 to TRBJ1-3, with D possibly matching TRBD1 (6 bases). The germline gives CDR1 MNHEY, CDR2 SVGAGI. The CDR3 extends over 13 amino acids. The ends were cut back, 4 bases at V and 8 bases at J, with 12 bases in the middle. The CDR3, as DNA: TGTGCCAGCAGTTTTGTCAGGGGCGACACCATATATTTT. This translates into CASSFVRGDTIYF.